This TCR beta chain was profiled in a study of blood T cell repertoires in COVID-19. Germline V gene sequence: CDR1 LGHDT, CDR2 YNNKEL (reference sequence). V was cut by 0 bases and J by 6 bases, with 14 bases left in between. The CDR3 has 15 residues. In the original analysis: How many nucleated cells were present was estimated from reference gene primer amplification. Repertoires were generated with immunoSEQ multiplex PCR, while TCRdb's copy carries only in-frame clones and drops some. The V and J calls and the clone size are those of that table, but D and trimming were determined from the DNA. This table holds roughly 160,000 clones, over 75% found once. All enrollees were about 18 to 89 years old and from about 25 US areas. Participants' own reports of clinical history determined their cohort assignment.

Sample: PBMCs or T cells enriched from blood (not recorded which). This sequence joins TRBV3-1 (or the pseudogene TRBV3-2) and TRBJ2-5, with a possible D match to TRBD1 (5 bases). This TCR derives from a woman aged 40-49 years with acute COVID-19. The CDR3 sequence is CASSQDRAGMKTQYF. The CDR3 nucleotides read TGTGCCAGCAGCCAAGATCGGGCAGGGATGAAGACCCAGTACTTC.